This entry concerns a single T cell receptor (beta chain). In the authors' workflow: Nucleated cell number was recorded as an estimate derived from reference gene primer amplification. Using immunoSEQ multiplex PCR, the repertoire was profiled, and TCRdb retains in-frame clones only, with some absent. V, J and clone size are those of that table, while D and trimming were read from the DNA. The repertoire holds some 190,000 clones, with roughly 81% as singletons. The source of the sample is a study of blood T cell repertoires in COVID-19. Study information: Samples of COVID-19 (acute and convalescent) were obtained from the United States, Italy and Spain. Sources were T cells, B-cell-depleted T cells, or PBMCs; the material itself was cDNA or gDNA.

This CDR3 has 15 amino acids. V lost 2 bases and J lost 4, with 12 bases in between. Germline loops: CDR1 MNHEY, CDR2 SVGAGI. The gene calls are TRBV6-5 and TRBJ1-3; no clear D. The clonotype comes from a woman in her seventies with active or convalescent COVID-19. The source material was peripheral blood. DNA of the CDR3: TGTGCCAGCAGTTACAGCGGACGGAGAGGAAACACCATATATTTT. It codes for CASSYSGRRGNTIYF.